This record covers a single T cell receptor (beta chain). Its antigen is as yet unknown. The germline CDR1 and CDR2 sequences are DFQATT and SNEGSKA (reference sequence). The CDR3 is made up of 15 amino acids. The V and J ends lost 0 bases and 6 bases, in that order; junction bases with no gene match: 10. This entry comes from a study of blood T cells in healthy people across ages. Study in general: Capture by template switching was about one barcoded beta molecule per two T cells. Findings and limits, study-wide: When one million T cells were used, diversity estimates were thought to be underestimates. Per million T cells, the diversity of TCR beta decreased roughly linearly as age advanced.

Then a second PCR, running about 6 to 11 cycles, was carried out with a sample-barcoded 5' primer and a J-beta primer mix. Each sample yielded at least 2.5 million CDR3-containing paired-end reads. TCRdb itself ran the 5' RACE reads through MiXCR, one entry per CDR3 protein. The sample contains about 1.4 million distinct CDR3 sequences, 55% to 75% of which appear only once. The J gene is TRBJ1-2, the V gene TRBV20-1, with 7 bases aligning to TRBD1. The sequenced sample consisted of blood. The TCR comes from a man between 18 and 29 years old in good health. CDR3 loop: CSARDPTGFSHGYTF. The CDR3 DNA is TGCAGTGCTAGAGACCCGACAGGGTTCTCCCATGGCTACACCTTC.